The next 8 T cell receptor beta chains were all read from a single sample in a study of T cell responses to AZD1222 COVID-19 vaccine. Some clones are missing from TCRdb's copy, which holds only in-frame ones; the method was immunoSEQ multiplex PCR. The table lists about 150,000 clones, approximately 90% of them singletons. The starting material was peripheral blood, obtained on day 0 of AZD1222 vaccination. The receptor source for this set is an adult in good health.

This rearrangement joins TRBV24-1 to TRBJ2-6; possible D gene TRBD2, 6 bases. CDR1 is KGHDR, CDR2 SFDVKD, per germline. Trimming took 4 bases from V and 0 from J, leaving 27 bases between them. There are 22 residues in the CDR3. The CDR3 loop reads CATSDNGPIGGEGSSGANVLTF. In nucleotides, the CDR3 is TGTGCCACCAGTGACAATGGGCCGATCGGGGGAGAAGGATCCTCTGGGGCCAACGTCCTGACTTTC.

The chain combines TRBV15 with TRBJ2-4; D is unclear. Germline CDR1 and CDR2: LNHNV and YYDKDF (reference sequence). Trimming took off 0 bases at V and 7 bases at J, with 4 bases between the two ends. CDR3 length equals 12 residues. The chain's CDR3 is CATSRDQNIQYF. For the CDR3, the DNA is TGTGCCACCAGCAGAGATCAGAACATTCAGTACTTC. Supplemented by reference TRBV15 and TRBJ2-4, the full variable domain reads DAMVIQNPRYQVTQFGKPVTLSCSQTLNHNVMYWYQQKSSQAPKLLFHYYDKDFNNEADTPDNFQSRRPNTSFCFLDIRSPGLGDTAMYLCATSRDQNIQYFGAGTRLSVL.

CDR3 sequence: CATSWATYNEQFF. For the CDR3, the DNA is TGTGCCACTTCGTGGGCGACCTACAATGAGCAGTTCTTC. This chain connects TRBV7-8 to TRBJ2-1; D uncertain. V gave up 10 bases and J gave up 2 bases, with 12 bases separating them. CDR3 size: 13 residues. Germline V CDR1 and CDR2: SGHVS, FQNEAQ.

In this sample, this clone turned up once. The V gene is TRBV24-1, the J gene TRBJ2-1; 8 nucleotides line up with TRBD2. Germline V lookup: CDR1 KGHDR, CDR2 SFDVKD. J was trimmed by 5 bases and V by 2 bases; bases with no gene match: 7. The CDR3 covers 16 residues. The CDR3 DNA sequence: TGTGCCACCAGTGATTCTGTAGCGGGGCGAAACAATGAGCAGTTCTTC. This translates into CATSDSVAGRNNEQFF.

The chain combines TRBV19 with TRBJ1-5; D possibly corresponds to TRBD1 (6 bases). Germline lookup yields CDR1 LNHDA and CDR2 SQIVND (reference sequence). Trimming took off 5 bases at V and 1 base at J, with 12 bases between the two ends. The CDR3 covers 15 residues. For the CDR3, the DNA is TGTGCCAGTAGTCTCAGGGGTTCGAGCAATCAGCCCCAGCATTTT. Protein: CASSLRGSSNQPQHF. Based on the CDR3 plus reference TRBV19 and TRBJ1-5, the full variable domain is DGGITQSPKYLFRKEGQNVTLSCEQNLNHDAMYWYRQDPGQGLRLIYYSQIVNDFQKGDIAEGYSVSREKKESFPLTVTSAQKNPTAFYLCASSLRGSSNQPQHFGDGTRLSIL.

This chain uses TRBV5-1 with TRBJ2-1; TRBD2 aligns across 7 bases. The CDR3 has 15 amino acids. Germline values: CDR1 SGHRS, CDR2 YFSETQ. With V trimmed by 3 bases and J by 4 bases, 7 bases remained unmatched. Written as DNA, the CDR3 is TGCGCCAGCAGCTCGGCTAGCGGACTATACAATGAGCAGTTCTTC. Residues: CASSSASGLYNEQFF.

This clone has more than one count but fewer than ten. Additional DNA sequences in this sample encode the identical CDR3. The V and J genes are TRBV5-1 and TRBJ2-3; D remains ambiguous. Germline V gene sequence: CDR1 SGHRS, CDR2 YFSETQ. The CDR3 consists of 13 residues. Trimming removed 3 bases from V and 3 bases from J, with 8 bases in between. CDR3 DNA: TGCGCCAGCAGCTCCTCTCCTACAGATACGCAGTATTTT. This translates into CASSSSPTDTQYF.

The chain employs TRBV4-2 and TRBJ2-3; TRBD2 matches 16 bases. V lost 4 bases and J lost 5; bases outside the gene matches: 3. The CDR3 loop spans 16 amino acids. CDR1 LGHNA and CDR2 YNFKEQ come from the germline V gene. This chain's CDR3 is CASSPGTSGRVDTQYF. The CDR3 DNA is TGTGCCAGCAGCCCCGGGACTAGCGGGAGGGTAGATACGCAGTATTTT.